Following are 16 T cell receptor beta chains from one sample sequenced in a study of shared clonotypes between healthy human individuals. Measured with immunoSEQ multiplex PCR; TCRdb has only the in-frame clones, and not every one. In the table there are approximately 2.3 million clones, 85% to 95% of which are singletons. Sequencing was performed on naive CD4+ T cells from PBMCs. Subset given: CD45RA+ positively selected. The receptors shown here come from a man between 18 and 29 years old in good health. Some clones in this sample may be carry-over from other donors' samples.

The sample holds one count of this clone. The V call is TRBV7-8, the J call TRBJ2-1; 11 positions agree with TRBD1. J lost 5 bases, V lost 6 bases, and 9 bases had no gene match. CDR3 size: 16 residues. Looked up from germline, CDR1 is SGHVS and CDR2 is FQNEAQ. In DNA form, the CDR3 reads TGTGCCAGCAGGGGCTCGGGACAGGGGGTACACAATGAGCAGTTCTTC. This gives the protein CASRGSGQGVHNEQFF. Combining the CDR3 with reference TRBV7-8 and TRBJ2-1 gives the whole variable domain GAGVSQSPRYKVAKRGQDVALRCDPISGHVSLFWYQQALGQGPEFLTYFQNEAQLDKSGLPSDRFFAERPEGSVSTLKIQRTQQEDSAVYLCASRGSGQGVHNEQFFGPGTRLTVL.

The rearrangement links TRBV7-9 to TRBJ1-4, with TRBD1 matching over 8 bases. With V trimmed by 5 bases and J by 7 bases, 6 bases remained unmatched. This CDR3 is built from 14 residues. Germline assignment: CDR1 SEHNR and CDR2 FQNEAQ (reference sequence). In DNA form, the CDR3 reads TGTGCCAGCAGCACCGGGACAGGCGGTGAAAAACTGTTTTTT. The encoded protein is CASSTGTGGEKLFF.

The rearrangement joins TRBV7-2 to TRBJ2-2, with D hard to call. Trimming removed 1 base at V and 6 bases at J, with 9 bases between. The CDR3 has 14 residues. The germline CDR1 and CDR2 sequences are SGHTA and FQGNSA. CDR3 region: CASSLGGFAGELFF. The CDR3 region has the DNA TGTGCCAGCAGCTTAGGTGGATTCGCCGGGGAGCTGTTTTTT. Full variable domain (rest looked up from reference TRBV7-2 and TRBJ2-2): GAGVSQSPSNKVTEKGKDVELRCDPISGHTALYWYRQSLGQGLEFLIYFQGNSAPDKSGLPSDRFSAERTGGSVSTLTIQRTQQEDSAVYLCASSLGGFAGELFFGEGSRLTVL.

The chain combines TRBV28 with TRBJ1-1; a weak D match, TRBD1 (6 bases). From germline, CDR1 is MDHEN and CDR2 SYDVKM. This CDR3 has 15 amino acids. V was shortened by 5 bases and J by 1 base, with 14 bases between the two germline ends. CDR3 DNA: TGTGCCAGCAGTCCTTCTGGGACACAGAACACTGAAGCTTTCTTT. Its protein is CASSPSGTQNTEAFF.

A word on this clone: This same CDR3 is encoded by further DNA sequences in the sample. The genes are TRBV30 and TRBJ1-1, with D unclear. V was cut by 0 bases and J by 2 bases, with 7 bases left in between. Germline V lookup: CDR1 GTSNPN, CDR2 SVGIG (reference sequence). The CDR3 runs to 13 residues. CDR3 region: CAWSVRGNTEAFF. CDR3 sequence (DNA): TGTGCCTGGAGTGTCAGAGGCAACACTGAAGCTTTCTTT.

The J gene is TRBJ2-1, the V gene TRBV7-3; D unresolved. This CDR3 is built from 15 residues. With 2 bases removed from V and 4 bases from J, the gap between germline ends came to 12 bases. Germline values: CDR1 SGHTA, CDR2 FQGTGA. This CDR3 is CASSLGPPQYNEQFF. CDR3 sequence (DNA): TGTGCCAGCAGCTTAGGACCGCCTCAATACAATGAGCAGTTCTTC.

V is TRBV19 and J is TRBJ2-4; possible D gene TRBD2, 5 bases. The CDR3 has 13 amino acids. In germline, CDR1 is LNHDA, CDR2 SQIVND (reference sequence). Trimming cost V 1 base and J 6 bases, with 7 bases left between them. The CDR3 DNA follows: TGTGCCAGTAGTATAGTAGGAGGAAACATTCAGTACTTC. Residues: CASSIVGGNIQYF.

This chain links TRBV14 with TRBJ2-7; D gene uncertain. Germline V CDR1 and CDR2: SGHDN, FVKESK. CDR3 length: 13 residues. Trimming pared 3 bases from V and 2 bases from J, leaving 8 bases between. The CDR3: CASSHPTTYEQYF. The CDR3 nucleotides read TGTGCCAGCAGCCACCCCACAACCTACGAGCAGTACTTC. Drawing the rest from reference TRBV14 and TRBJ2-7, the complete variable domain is EAGVTQFPSHSVIEKGQTVTLRCDPISGHDNLYWYRRVMGKEIKFLLHFVKESKQDESGMPNNRFLAERTGGTYSTLKVQPAELEDSGVYFCASSHPTTYEQYFGPGTRLTVT.

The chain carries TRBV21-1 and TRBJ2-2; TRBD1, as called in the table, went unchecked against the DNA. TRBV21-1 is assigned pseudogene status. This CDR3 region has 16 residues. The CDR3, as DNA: TGTGCCAGCTCCAACCTACAGGGTGAGGACACCGGGGAGCTGTTTTTT. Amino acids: CASSNLQGEDTGELFF.

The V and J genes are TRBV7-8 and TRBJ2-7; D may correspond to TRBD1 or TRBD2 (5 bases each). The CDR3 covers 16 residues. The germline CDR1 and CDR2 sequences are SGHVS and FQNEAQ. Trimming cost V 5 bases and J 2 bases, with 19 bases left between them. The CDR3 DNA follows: TGTGCCAGCAGCCCCCGAGGGGCGACGTCCGCCTACGAGCAGTACTTC. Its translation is CASSPRGATSAYEQYF.

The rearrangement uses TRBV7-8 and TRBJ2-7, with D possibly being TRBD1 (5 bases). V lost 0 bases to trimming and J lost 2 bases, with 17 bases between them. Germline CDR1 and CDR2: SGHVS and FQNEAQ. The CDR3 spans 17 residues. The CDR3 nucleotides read TGTGCCAGCAGCTTAGCGCCGAGGCAGGGTCTTCCCTACGAGCAGTACTTC. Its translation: CASSLAPRQGLPYEQYF. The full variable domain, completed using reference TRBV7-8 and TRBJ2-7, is GAGVSQSPRYKVAKRGQDVALRCDPISGHVSLFWYQQALGQGPEFLTYFQNEAQLDKSGLPSDRFFAERPEGSVSTLKIQRTQQEDSAVYLCASSLAPRQGLPYEQYFGPGTRLTVT.

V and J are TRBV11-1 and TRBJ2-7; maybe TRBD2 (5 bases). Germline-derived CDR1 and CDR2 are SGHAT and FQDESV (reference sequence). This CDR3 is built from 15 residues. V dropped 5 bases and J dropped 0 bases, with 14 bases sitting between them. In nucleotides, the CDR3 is TGTGCCAGCAGCCACCGGGGAGTTTACTCCTACGAGCAGTACTTC. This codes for CASSHRGVYSYEQYF.

The DNA for the CDR3 is TGTGCCAGCAGCCAGCTAGCGGGAGGGCCTTACAATGAGCAGTTCTTC. Translation: CASSQLAGGPYNEQFF. This sequence joins TRBV28 and TRBJ2-1, with 12 positions matching TRBD2. The CDR3 contains 16 residues. From germline, CDR1 is MDHEN and CDR2 SYDVKM. Losses at the gene ends were 6 bases for V and 4 bases for J; bases not matched to a gene: 7.

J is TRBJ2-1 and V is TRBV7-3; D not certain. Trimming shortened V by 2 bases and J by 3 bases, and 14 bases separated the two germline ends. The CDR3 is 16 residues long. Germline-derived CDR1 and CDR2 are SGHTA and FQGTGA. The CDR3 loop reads CASSLGRRSIYNEQFF. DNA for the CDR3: TGTGCCAGCAGCTTAGGTCGGCGAAGTATCTACAATGAGCAGTTCTTC.

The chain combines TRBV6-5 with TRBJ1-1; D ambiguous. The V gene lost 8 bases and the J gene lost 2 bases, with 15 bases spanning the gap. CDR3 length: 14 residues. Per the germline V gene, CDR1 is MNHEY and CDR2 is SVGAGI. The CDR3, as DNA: TGTGCCAGCCTCCCTAGGCAGACTAACACTGAAGCTTTCTTT. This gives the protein CASLPRQTNTEAFF.

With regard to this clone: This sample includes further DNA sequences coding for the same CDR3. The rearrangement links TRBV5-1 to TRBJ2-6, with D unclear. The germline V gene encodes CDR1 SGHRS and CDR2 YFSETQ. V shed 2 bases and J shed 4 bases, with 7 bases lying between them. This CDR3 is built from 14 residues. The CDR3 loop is CASSLGSGANVLTF. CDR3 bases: TGCGCCAGCAGCTTAGGTTCAGGGGCCAACGTCCTGACTTTC.